This T cell receptor beta chain originates from a study of cytomegalovirus exposure and HLA in healthy donors. General observations from the study: A list of more than 150 TCR beta chains associated with cytomegalovirus was given.

The germline CDR1 and CDR2 sequences are SEHNR and FQNEAQ (reference sequence). The CDR3 runs 15 residues. Deletions cut 3 bases from V and 4 bases from J, with 16 bases between. This PCR relied on a set of 60 Vbeta primers and 13 Jbeta primers. Method: immunoSEQ multiplex PCR; TCRdb's copy keeps in-frame clones and lacks some. The table shows 50,000 to 75,000 clones, with roughly 75% occurring only once. This clone was found once. Antigen specificity is unknown. This clonotype was obtained from a man aged 30 to 45 in good health and CMV-seropositive. The chain couples TRBV7-9 to TRBJ2-7, with D perhaps matching TRBD1 (7 bases). Source material: PBMCs. The CDR3 here is CASSFQGGVGYEQYF. The CDR3 bases are TGTGCCAGCAGCTTCCAGGGGGGCGTCGGGTACGAGCAGTACTTC.